Below, 16 T cell receptor beta chains from the same sample are listed, as sequenced in a study of blood T cell repertoires in COVID-19. Only in-frame clones appear in the TCRdb table, and some are missing; sequencing was by immunoSEQ multiplex PCR. The sample has about 75,000 clones, roughly 78% seen once. Sequencing used peripheral blood. These receptors originate from a woman older than 75 with active or convalescent COVID-19.

The chain has TRBV6-5 and TRBJ2-3; 7 bases map to TRBD2. Germline V lookup: CDR1 MNHEY, CDR2 SVGAGI. The CDR3 length is 15 residues. The ends lost 6 bases at V and 0 bases at J; junction bases unmatched: 6. The CDR3 DNA reads as TGTGCCAGCAGGGAGCGGGGCCTGAGCACAGATACGCAGTATTTT. It is translated as CASRERGLSTDTQYF.

This sequence joins TRBV28 and TRBJ2-7, with 8 bases that match TRBD2. This CDR3 region has 13 residues. V lost 5 bases, J lost 4 bases, and 4 bases stayed unmatched. Germline CDR1 reads MDHEN; CDR2 reads SYDVKM. As DNA, the CDR3 is TGTGCCAGCAGTCTTACTAGCGGATACGAGCAGTACTTC. Its translation: CASSLTSGYEQYF.

V and J are TRBV3-1 (or the pseudogene TRBV3-2) and TRBJ2-1; D uncertain. This CDR3 is built from 13 residues. Looked up from germline, CDR1 is LGHDT and CDR2 is YNNKEL (reference sequence). Trimming cost V 4 bases and J 6 bases, with 10 bases left between them. The CDR3 here is CASSLSWLNEQFF. DNA of the CDR3: TGTGCCAGCAGCCTCTCCTGGCTCAATGAGCAGTTCTTC.

The rearrangement joins TRBV20-1 to TRBJ2-2; 9 positions match TRBD2. Germline V gene data show CDR1 as DFQATT and CDR2 as SNEGSKA (reference sequence). J lost 0 bases, V lost 3 bases, and 5 bases had no gene match. The CDR3 contains 16 residues. The CDR3 coding sequence is TGCAGTGCTAGTGTTATAGCGGGGGCGAACACCGGGGAGCTGTTTTTT. It specifies CSASVIAGANTGELFF.

This chain uses TRBV5-4 with TRBJ2-5; D might be TRBD1 (6 bases). V was cut by 1 base and J by 5 bases, with 9 bases left in between. CDR1 is SGHNT, CDR2 YYREEE, per germline (reference sequence). CDR3 size: 13 residues. Here the CDR3 DNA reads TGTGCCAGCAGCTTGTGGGGGCGGGAGACCCAGTACTTC. Its translation is CASSLWGRETQYF.

J is TRBJ1-2 and V is TRBV5-1, with 11 nucleotides matching TRBD1. With V trimmed by 1 base and J by 7 bases, 3 bases remained unmatched. The CDR3 spans 14 residues. The germline gives CDR1 SGHRS, CDR2 YFSETQ. In DNA form, the CDR3 reads TGCGCCAGCAGCTTGTCGGGACAGGGGGGTGGCTACACCTTC. Translating gives CASSLSGQGGGYTF.

The rearrangement links TRBV28 to TRBJ1-1, with TRBD1 as a possible D gene (5 bases). V lost 4 bases and J lost 0, with 12 bases in between. This CDR3 has 15 amino acids. Germline V CDR1 and CDR2: MDHEN, SYDVKM. The CDR3 region is CASSWRGLMNTEAFF. The DNA for the CDR3 is TGTGCCAGCAGTTGGAGGGGCCTCATGAACACTGAAGCTTTCTTT.

The chain has TRBV29-1 and TRBJ2-1; maybe TRBD2 (5 bases). The CDR3 has 14 residues. From germline, CDR1 is SQVTM and CDR2 ANQGSEA. V dropped 7 bases and J dropped 3 bases, with 16 bases sitting between them. The chain's CDR3 is CSDCHGNCYNEQFF. The CDR3 DNA sequence: TGCAGCGACTGTCACGGGAACTGCTACAATGAGCAGTTCTTC.

The chain has TRBV10-1 and TRBJ2-1, with 11 nucleotides matching TRBD1. This CDR3 has 13 residues. Germline lookup yields CDR1 WNHNN and CDR2 SYGVQD (reference sequence). V was pared by 3 bases and J by 14 bases, with 6 bases of the junction left unmatched. The CDR3 DNA reads as TGCGCCAGCAGTGAAAACCGGGACAGGGGGAAGTTCTTC. It translates to CASSENRDRGKFF.

This chain connects TRBV7-2 to TRBJ1-5, with TRBD1 matching over 8 bases. CDR3 size: 15 residues. CDR1 is SGHTA, CDR2 FQGNSA, per germline. J gave up 5 bases and V 1 base, and 4 bases lay outside the gene matches. The CDR3 sequence is CASSLDPGGDQPQHF. DNA for the CDR3: TGTGCCAGCAGCTTAGACCCAGGGGGCGATCAGCCCCAGCATTTT.

The gene calls are TRBV29-1 and TRBJ2-3; 7 bases map to TRBD2. Germline loops: CDR1 SQVTM, CDR2 ANQGSEA. The ends lost 6 bases at V and 4 bases at J; junction bases unmatched: 7. The length of the CDR3 is 13 residues. CDR3 amino acids: CSVTREGPDTQYF. The DNA of the CDR3 is TGCAGCGTAACGAGGGAGGGCCCAGATACGCAGTATTTT.

The genes are TRBV5-5 and TRBJ1-5, with a weak D call TRBD1 (5 bases). The V gene lost 5 bases and the J gene lost 16 bases, with 16 bases spanning the gap. The CDR3 is made up of 11 amino acids. Germline CDR1 and CDR2: SGHKS and YYEKEE (reference sequence). The CDR3 sequence is CASSGGGIEHF. CDR3 nucleotides: TGTGCCAGCAGTGGGGGAGGGATCGAACATTTT.

V gene TRBV7-9 combines with J gene TRBJ2-3, with 10 bases identical to TRBD2. In germline, CDR1 is SEHNR, CDR2 FQNEAQ (reference sequence). CDR3 length: 16 amino acids. V was clipped by 6 bases and J by 2 bases; unmatched bases: 8. CDR3 DNA sequence: TGTGCCAGCAGACTGACGAGCGGGAGGGACACAGATACGCAGTATTTT. Its translation is CASRLTSGRDTDTQYF.

This rearrangement joins TRBV6-6 to TRBJ2-1; 11 bases are shared with TRBD2. Germline values: CDR1 MNHNY, CDR2 SVGAGI (reference sequence). CDR3 length equals 17 residues. Trimming removed 6 bases from V and 5 bases from J; junction bases left unmatched: 12. CDR3 nucleotides: TGTGCCAGCAGCCGAACTCCGGGACTAGCGGCTAACAATGAGCAGTTCTTC. This translates into CASSRTPGLAANNEQFF.

This chain uses TRBV18 with TRBJ2-7; D is unclear. The CDR3 covers 13 residues. Looked up from germline, CDR1 is KGHSH and CDR2 is LQKENI. Trimming took 0 bases from V and 3 from J, leaving 6 bases between them. As DNA, the CDR3 is TGTGCCAGCTCACCACCGTTTAACTACGAGCAGTACTTC. Its translation: CASSPPFNYEQYF. The complete variable domain, with remaining parts taken from reference TRBV18 and TRBJ2-7, reads NAGVMQNPRHLVRRRGQEARLRCSPMKGHSHVYWYRQLPEEGLKFMVYLQKENIIDESGMPKERFSAEFPKEGPSILRIQQVVRGDSAAYFCASSPPFNYEQYFGPGTRLTVT.

This chain connects TRBV19 to TRBJ2-5; D is unresolved. The germline V and J ends were trimmed by 6 bases and 5 bases, with 13 bases remaining between them. This CDR3 contains 13 residues. Germline CDR1 is LNHDA and CDR2 is SQIVND (reference sequence). The CDR3 DNA sequence: TGTGCCAGTAGATCTAGGTCTGGGGAGACCCAGTACTTC. Protein product: CASRSRSGETQYF.